This T cell receptor (beta chain) was identified during a study of control samples from healthy donors and cancer patients. Assay: immunoSEQ multiplex PCR; the TCRdb copy retains only in-frame clones and omits some. Found here are some 96,000 clones, roughly 90% of them singletons; the top ten hold about 18%. V was shortened by 2 bases and J by 1 base, with 9 bases between the two germline ends. The CDR3 spans 16 residues. The material sequenced was blood. The origin of this receptor is a woman aged 50 to 60 in good health. The chain couples TRBV23-1 to TRBJ2-6, with a tentative D call TRBD1 (5 bases). TRBV23-1 is treated as an ORF (open reading frame) with a function not yet certain. Here the CDR3 DNA reads TGCGCCAGCAGTCAACTCAGGGCGTCTGGGGCCAACGTCCTGACTTTC. It codes for CASSQLRASGANVLTF.